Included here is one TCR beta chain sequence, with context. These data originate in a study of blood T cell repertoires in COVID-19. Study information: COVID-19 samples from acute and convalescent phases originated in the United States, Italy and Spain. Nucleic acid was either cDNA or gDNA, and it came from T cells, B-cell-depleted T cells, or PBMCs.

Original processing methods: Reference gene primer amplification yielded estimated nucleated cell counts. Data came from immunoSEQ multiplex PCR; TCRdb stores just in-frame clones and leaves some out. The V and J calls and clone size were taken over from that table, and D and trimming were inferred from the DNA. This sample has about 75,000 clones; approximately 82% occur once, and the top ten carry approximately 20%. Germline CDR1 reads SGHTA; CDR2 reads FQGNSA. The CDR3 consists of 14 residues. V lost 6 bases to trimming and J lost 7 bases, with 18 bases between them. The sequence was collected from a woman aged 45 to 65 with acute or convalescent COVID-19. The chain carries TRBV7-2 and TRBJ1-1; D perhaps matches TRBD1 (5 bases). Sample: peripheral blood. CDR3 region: CASRGVKSLYEAFF. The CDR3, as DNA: TGTGCCAGCAGAGGGGTCAAATCTCTTTATGAAGCTTTCTTT.